This TCR beta chain was recorded in a study of blood T cell repertoires in COVID-19. Study summary: T cells, B-cell-depleted T cells, or PBMCs supplied cDNA or gDNA.

This clone was detected once. It was within 2 weeks before study entry that exposed participants met a COVID-19 case. Per the original data handling: Cell counts per sample came from amplifying reference gene primers. The method was immunoSEQ multiplex PCR; TCRdb's version includes in-frame clones alone and lacks a portion of them. That table furnishes V, J and clone size, whereas the DNA furnished D and trimming. The sample yields about 220,000 clones, about 80% seen once. V was cut by 3 bases and J by 0 bases, with 9 bases left in between. Germline V CDR1 and CDR2: KGHSH, LQKENI. This CDR3 comprises 16 residues.

What was sequenced was PBMCs or T cells enriched from blood (not recorded which). This rearrangement joins TRBV18 to TRBJ2-6; D call uncertain. This clonotype originated in a woman in her fifties or sixties who had been exposed to COVID-19. The CDR3 DNA reads TGTGCCAGCTCACCGCTCAGTTCCTCTGGGGCCAACGTCCTGACTTTC. It yields the protein CASSPLSSSGANVLTF.